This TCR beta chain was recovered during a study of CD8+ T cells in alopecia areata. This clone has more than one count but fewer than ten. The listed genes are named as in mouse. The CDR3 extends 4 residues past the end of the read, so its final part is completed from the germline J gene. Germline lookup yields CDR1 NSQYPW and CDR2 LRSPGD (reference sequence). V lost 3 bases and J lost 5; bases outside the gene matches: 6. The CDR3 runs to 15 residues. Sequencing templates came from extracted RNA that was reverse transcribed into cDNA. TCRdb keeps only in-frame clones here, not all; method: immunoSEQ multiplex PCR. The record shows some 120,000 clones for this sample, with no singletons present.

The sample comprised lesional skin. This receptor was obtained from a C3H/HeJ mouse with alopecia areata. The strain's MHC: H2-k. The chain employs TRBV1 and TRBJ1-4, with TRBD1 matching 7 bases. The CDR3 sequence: CTCSAWDRSNERLFF. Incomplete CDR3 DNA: TGCACCTGCAGTGCCTGGGACAGATCTAACGAA.